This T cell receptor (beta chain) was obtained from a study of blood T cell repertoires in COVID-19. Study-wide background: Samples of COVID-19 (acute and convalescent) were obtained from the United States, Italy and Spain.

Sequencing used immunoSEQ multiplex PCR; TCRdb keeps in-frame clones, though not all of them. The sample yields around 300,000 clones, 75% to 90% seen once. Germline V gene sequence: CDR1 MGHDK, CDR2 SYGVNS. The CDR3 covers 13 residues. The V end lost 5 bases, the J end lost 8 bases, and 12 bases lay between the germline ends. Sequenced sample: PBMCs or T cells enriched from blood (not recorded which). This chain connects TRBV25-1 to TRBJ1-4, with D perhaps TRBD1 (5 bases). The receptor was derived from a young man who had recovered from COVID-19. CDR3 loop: CASSYRTGEKLFF. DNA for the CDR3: TGTGCCAGCAGTTACAGGACCGGGGAAAAACTGTTTTTT.